Following are 7 T cell receptor beta chains from one sample sequenced in a study of shared T cell receptors in the human thymus. The method was immunoSEQ multiplex PCR; TCRdb's version includes in-frame clones alone and lacks a portion of them. The sample includes roughly 710,000 clones, approximately 85% seen only once; the top ten take over 0.008%. These sequences were also reported in another study, on human thymus T cells.

Source material: thymocytes. The receptors were gathered from a girl under three years old with a congenital heart defect.

CDR3 coding DNA: TGTGCCAGCAGTTTATCGTTCGAGCGGGCGGACTCTTACGAGCAGTACTTC. It specifies CASSLSFERADSYEQYF. The V gene is TRBV27, the J gene TRBJ2-7, with D tentatively TRBD2 (6 bases). Trimming took off 0 bases at V and 4 bases at J, with 19 bases between the two ends. CDR3 size: 17 residues. Germline V gene lookup returns CDR1 MNHEY and CDR2 SMNVEV (reference sequence).

This chain connects TRBV2 to TRBJ2-7, with TRBD1 matching over 11 bases. The CDR3 runs to 14 residues. With 6 bases clipped from V and 3 bases from J, the junction kept 4 bases outside the gene matches. Germline V gene lookup returns CDR1 SNHLY and CDR2 FYNNEI. The CDR3 DNA reads TGTGCCAGCAGGCAGGACAGGGGGCACTACGAGCAGTACTTC. Translating it yields CASRQDRGHYEQYF.

The V call is TRBV2, the J call TRBJ1-6; 8 nucleotides match TRBD1. In germline, CDR1 is SNHLY, CDR2 FYNNEI. Trimming at V came to 6 bases and at J to 9 bases, leaving 13 bases not matched to a gene. The CDR3 runs to 16 residues. The CDR3 DNA reads TGTGCCAGCAGGCAAGCCTTGACAGGGGTTGGTTCACCCCTCCACTTT. Translation gives CASRQALTGVGSPLHF.

The chain recombines TRBV27 with TRBJ1-2; TRBD1 is a possible D gene (6 bases). The ends were cut back, 6 bases at V and 0 bases at J, with 23 bases in the middle. Per the germline V gene, CDR1 is MNHEY and CDR2 is SMNVEV (reference sequence). The CDR3 consists of 18 residues. CDR3 coding DNA: TGTGCCAGCAGCCGAGTCCCCCGGACAGAGCTTTCTAACTATGGCTACACCTTC. It specifies CASSRVPRTELSNYGYTF.

This chain connects TRBV27 to TRBJ2-1; TRBD2 might be the D (6 bases). The CDR3 is 14 residues long. CDR1 and CDR2 (germline): MNHEY, SMNVEV (reference sequence). Between the trimmed V and J ends, which lost 7 bases and 5 bases, there was a span of 15 bases. The CDR3 region is CASKGRGRHNEQFF. The CDR3 DNA sequence: TGTGCCAGCAAAGGGCGGGGTCGCCACAATGAGCAGTTCTTC.

This clone was found a few times. J is TRBJ1-1 and V is TRBV7-6, with D perhaps TRBD1 (5 bases). This CDR3 region has 15 residues. V shed 2 bases and J shed 0 bases, with 10 bases lying between them. From germline, CDR1 is SGHVS and CDR2 FNYEAQ. CDR3: CASSLSTGMNTEAFF. The CDR3 nucleotides read TGTGCCAGCAGCTTAAGTACAGGAATGAACACTGAAGCTTTCTTT.

CDR3 protein: CASSLQRGSVDYEQYF. DNA for the CDR3: TGCGCCAGCAGCTTGCAGCGGGGGTCCGTGGACTACGAGCAGTACTTC. J is TRBJ2-7 and V is TRBV5-1; 8 bases map to TRBD2. J gave up 3 bases and V 1 base, and 9 bases lay outside the gene matches. Germline CDR1 reads SGHRS; CDR2 reads YFSETQ. The CDR3 loop spans 16 amino acids.